The sequence of this TCR beta chain was determined in a study of T cells in tuberculosis (dated by TCRdb to between 2017 and 2018). With regard to the full study: The study combined CD1B tetramers and high-throughput TCR immunosequencing to characterize T cells specific for the mycobacterial lipid antigen glucose monomycolate (GMM). PBMC from patients with active tuberculosis were archived either before the start of standard anti-tuberculosis treatment or within 7 days of starting that treatment. A South African clinical cohort compared IGRA-negative adolescents, IGRA-positive adolescents with latent tuberculosis and adults with active tuberculosis, ten per group. What the study reported, not specific to this receptor: The smaller NN-distances were partly driven by shorter CDR3-alpha lengths in active tuberculosis patients, and the difference for TCR-beta did not reach statistical significance. An accuracy of just under 90% (AUROC around 0.87) was reached by a classifier using the diverse GMM-specific repertoire, compared with 60% to 70% accuracy when GEM motif frequencies were used. Compared with IGRA-negative controls, TCR-alpha repertoires from active tuberculosis had smaller mean NN-distances to GMM-specific TCRs, which suggests clonal expansion of these TCRs. Clinical samples were selected based on which cryopreserved specimens were available, and the active tuberculosis cases were adults whereas the controls were adolescents.

Trimming removed 4 bases from V and 0 bases from J, leaving 11 bases between the germline ends. CDR1 SGHTS and CDR2 YDEGEE were looked up in the germline V gene. The CDR3 sequence holds 15 residues, the cysteine and phenylalanine included. Only the CDR3 DNA is retained, 45 bases long and in frame from the first base. The sample's time point label, decoded: new active TB diagnosis, blood taken before or within 7 days of starting treatment. Active tuberculosis patients were HIV-seronegative South African adults aged 18 years or older with a new diagnosis. Active tuberculosis was confirmed by positive sputum smear microscopy and/or positive M. tuberculosis culture. Immunosequencing was performed on unsorted cryopreserved PBMC, with some 98,000 T cells per clinical donor covered on average. TCR libraries were generated with the immunoSEQ multiplex PCR assay, using TCR-beta and/or TCR-alpha/delta assays for each sample. The Illumina high-throughput platform was used to sequence the amplified TCR libraries. The original pipeline was this. Clustering and dimensionality reduction were performed using pairwise TCRdist distances among GMM-specific receptors from ex vivo sorted or in vitro expanded T cells. Each clinical repertoire was assigned a mean NN-distance score, defined as the average TCRdist to the nearest 10% of tetramer-positive reference sequences. GEM TCR motif frequency was computed as the fraction of unique TCRs matching known GEM sequences by V/J usage and CDR3 length. Linear discriminant analysis with leave-one-out cross-validation, implemented in scikit-learn, was used to classify active tuberculosis. The table comes from immuneACCESS by way of TCRdb, which keeps in-frame sequences with V and J called. Part of the clones is missing from these tables; in studies checked, under half for an unresolved V gene and the rest for unknown reasons. The V and J calls and clone size are taken from that table; D and trimming were inferred from the DNA. For this sample there are tens of thousands of clones; roughly 94% appear just once. Together, the top ten hold 6.8% of the sample.

A note on this clone: The clone's antigen remains unknown. The sample holds no much larger clone one base away, and base qualities are not on file.

The input for sequencing was PBMCs, taken at tuberculosis diagnosis. This TCR came from an adult with tuberculosis. The chain is made from TRBV5-8 and TRBJ1-5; the D gene cannot be resolved reliably. The CDR3 is CASSPQVVSNQPQHF. At the DNA level, the sequence is TGTGCCAGCAGCCCGCAGGTCGTTAGCAATCAGCCCCAGCATTTT.